Ten or more counts support the clone carrying this T cell receptor beta chain. The junction had 4 bases not matched to a gene; V was cut back by 8 bases and J by 4 bases. The CDR3 spans 14 residues. Germline CDR1 is ENHRY and CDR2 is SYGVKD. This sample was taken from a study of CD8 T cells in ankylosing spondylitis. Using its own MiXCR run on the 5' RACE reads, TCRdb lists one record per CDR3 protein. Among about 220,000 distinct CDR3 sequences listed, around a quarter were seen once. The sequencing sample was made of blood, either unsorted or a sorted T cell fraction (not recorded which). This sequence joins TRBV10-3 and TRBJ2-3; 12 nucleotides align to TRBD1. This TCR came from a male donor with ankylosing spondylitis or in good health (not recorded which). The CDR3 loop is CAIAGTGGADTQYF. The CDR3 DNA is TGTGCCATCGCCGGGACAGGGGGCGCAGATACGCAGTATTTT.